This T cell receptor (beta chain) was captured by sequencing in a study of blood T cell repertoires in COVID-19. The overall study: The United States, Italy and Spain supplied acute and convalescent COVID-19 samples. The cDNA or gDNA used as material had been derived from T cells, B-cell-depleted T cells, or PBMCs.

Authors' data handling: Amplification of reference gene primers provided the estimated nucleated cell counts. Repertoires were generated with immunoSEQ multiplex PCR, while TCRdb's copy carries only in-frame clones and drops some. V and J calls and clone size are given by that table; D and trimming were obtained from the DNA. In the table there are about 260,000 clones, around nine tenths of which are singletons. Enrolment of Seattle patients took place during active infection, and they were followed longitudinally. The V end lost 5 bases, the J end lost 2 bases, and 16 bases lay between the germline ends. The CDR3 extends over 15 amino acids. Per germline, CDR1 MNHNY and CDR2 SVGAGI (reference sequence).

Sequences were obtained from peripheral blood. The chain is built from TRBV6-6 and TRBJ2-7; D may be TRBD2 (6 bases). The origin of this receptor is a woman aged 60-75 years with COVID-19, enrolled during active disease. CDR3 amino acids: CASSLGGGSPYEQYF. The CDR3 DNA follows: TGTGCCAGCAGTCTCGGGGGTGGGTCCCCCTACGAGCAGTACTTC.